This T cell receptor (beta chain) was sequenced in a study of CD8+CD57+ T cells in acquired aplastic anemia. The template for TCR beta VDJ and CDR3 sequence profiling was genomic DNA. TCRdb passed the reads through MiXCR, listing each CDR3 protein once. The sample records around 180,000 distinct CDR3 sequences, less than 65% being singletons. In regard to this clonotype: The target antigen is unknown.

CDR3 size: 13 residues. Germline CDR1 KGHDR, CDR2 SFDVKD. Trimming cost V 1 base and J 3 bases, with 5 bases left between them. Findings and limits, study-wide: The study found no significant CD8+ Simpson's diversity difference between patients and controls.

The V gene is TRBV24-1, the J gene TRBJ2-5; no reliable D call. The TCR originated in a human donor with severe aplastic anemia or a healthy control (not recorded which). Sequences were obtained from sorted CD4+, CD8+, or CD8+CD57+ T cells (not recorded which) from PBMCs. The CDR3 reads CATSDFGEETQYF. CDR3 in DNA: TGTGCCACCAGTGATTTTGGGGAAGAGACCCAGTACTTC.